The clone carrying this T cell receptor beta chain was detected ten times or more. RNA transcripts yielded amplified TCR beta CDR3 regions. TCR CDR3 underwent first-round RT-PCR with the HTBI primer set. One entry per CDR3 protein, called by TCRdb with MiXCR from the multiplex PCR reads. Here the sample spans under 400,000 distinct CDR3 sequences, over 15% being singletons. The definition of stable Graves' hyperthyroidism was no ophthalmopathy progression within 18 months. The study excluded patients with uncontrolled infection, other autoimmune disease, pregnancy or lactation. Germline CDR1 reads MNHNS; CDR2 reads SASEGT. CDR3 length: 16 amino acids. V lost 7 bases, J lost 0 bases, and 16 bases lay in between. This entry comes from a study of T cells in Graves' hyperthyroidism and ophthalmopathy. As for the study in general: Once the initial diagnosis was made, peripheral blood was obtained before any treatment.

The clonotype comes from a woman between 50 and 59 years old with Graves' hyperthyroidism. The sequencing input was blood. V is TRBV6-1 and J is TRBJ2-1; possibly TRBD2 for D (6 bases). CDR3 residues: CASKTAGLSSYNEQFF. Here the CDR3 DNA reads TGTGCCAGCAAAACAGCGGGCTTAAGCTCCTACAATGAGCAGTTCTTC.